This is a list of T cell receptor beta chains from one sample in a study of blood T cell repertoires in COVID-19. TCRdb keeps only in-frame clones here, not all; method: immunoSEQ multiplex PCR. The sample has approximately 210,000 clones; around 90% are singletons. What was sequenced was peripheral blood. Receptors originate from a man between 65 and 85 years old with acute or convalescent COVID-19. Each CDR3 is given with its conserved first and last residue. Each record gives: D gene, clone size, J gene, CDR3 length, V gene, CDR3 DNA, CDR3 protein. The D gene is left open where the match is weak. Some rows mark clone size as missing; the rest say once, few, many or name a class of expanded clone.

D gene: TRBD2
clone size: .
J gene: TRBJ2-7
CDR3 length: 15
V gene: TRBV9
CDR3 DNA: TGTGCCAGCAGTCCTAGCGGGAGGGCAACCTACGAGCAGTACTTC
CDR3 protein: CASSPSGRATYEQYF

D gene: TRBD1
clone size: .
J gene: TRBJ2-1
CDR3 length: 15
V gene: TRBV9
CDR3 DNA: TGTGCCAGCAGCGTAGGACAGGGATCGTTCAATGAGCAGTTCTTC
CDR3 protein: CASSVGQGSFNEQFF

D gene: TRBD1
clone size: .
J gene: TRBJ2-7
CDR3 length: 14
V gene: TRBV27
CDR3 DNA: TGTGCCAGCAGCGCCGGGACAGCCCCCCTCGAGCAGTACTTC
CDR3 protein: CASSAGTAPLEQYF

D gene: TRBD1
clone size: once
J gene: TRBJ1-5
CDR3 length: 14
V gene: TRBV30
CDR3 DNA: TGTGCCTGGAGTTCCGACAGGGGAAAAAGGCCCCAGCATTTT
CDR3 protein: CAWSSDRGKRPQHF

D gene: TRBD2
clone size: .
J gene: TRBJ2-5
CDR3 length: 14
V gene: TRBV6-5
CDR3 DNA: TGTGCCAGCAGTTTGCGGGAGGGCCTAGAGACCCAGTACTTC
CDR3 protein: CASSLREGLETQYF

D gene: .
clone size: .
J gene: TRBJ2-7
CDR3 length: 12
V gene: TRBV6-5
CDR3 DNA: TGTGCCAGCAGGCAGGGTTTCTACGAGCAGTACTTC
CDR3 protein: CASRQGFYEQYF

D gene: TRBD2
clone size: .
J gene: TRBJ2-1
CDR3 length: 19
V gene: TRBV14
CDR3 DNA: TGTGCCAGCAGCCAAGTTCGGGGGCTAGCGGGAGGCCGGGAGGATGAGCAGTTCTTC
CDR3 protein: CASSQVRGLAGGREDEQFF

D gene: TRBD2
clone size: .
J gene: TRBJ2-7
CDR3 length: 13
V gene: TRBV12-5
CDR3 DNA: TGTGCCAGTAGACTAGCGGGAGCGTACGAGCAGTACTTC
CDR3 protein: CASRLAGAYEQYF

D gene: .
clone size: .
J gene: TRBJ2-7
CDR3 length: 17
V gene: TRBV21-1
CDR3 DNA: TGTGCCAGCAGCAAAGCCAGTCCGGGTAAAAGAAGATACGAGCAGTACTTC
CDR3 protein: CASSKASPGKRRYEQYF

D gene: TRBD2
clone size: .
J gene: TRBJ2-5
CDR3 length: 16
V gene: TRBV27
CDR3 DNA: TGTGCCAGCAGTTCGGGGACTAGCGGGAGCCAAGAGACCCAGTACTTC
CDR3 protein: CASSSGTSGSQETQYF

D gene: TRBD1
clone size: .
J gene: TRBJ1-2
CDR3 length: 16
V gene: TRBV28
CDR3 DNA: TGTGCCAGCAGTCTCTCAGCGGGACAGGGAGTGTATGGCTACACCTTC
CDR3 protein: CASSLSAGQGVYGYTF

D gene: .
clone size: .
J gene: TRBJ2-5
CDR3 length: 13
V gene: TRBV5-1
CDR3 DNA: TGCGCCAGCAGCGTGGACAGTAAAGAGACCCAGTACTTC
CDR3 protein: CASSVDSKETQYF

D gene: TRBD1
clone size: .
J gene: TRBJ1-2
CDR3 length: 15
V gene: TRBV3-1/TRBV3-2
CDR3 DNA: TGTGCCAGCAGCCAAGATTTGGGACAGGGGAACGGCTACACCTTC
CDR3 protein: CASSQDLGQGNGYTF

D gene: .
clone size: .
J gene: TRBJ2-1
CDR3 length: 14
V gene: TRBV11-1
CDR3 DNA: TGTGCCAGCAGCGAACAACGTGCGGACAATGAGCAGTTCTTC
CDR3 protein: CASSEQRADNEQFF

D gene: .
clone size: medium-sized
J gene: TRBJ2-1
CDR3 length: 15
V gene: TRBV6-4
CDR3 DNA: TGTGCCAGCAGTGACTCGTCAGGGGACTACAATGAGCAGTTCTTC
CDR3 protein: CASSDSSGDYNEQFF

D gene: TRBD1
clone size: .
J gene: TRBJ2-2
CDR3 length: 16
V gene: TRBV18
CDR3 DNA: TGTGCCAGCTCTTCACCTGCAGGGGGCCTCACCGGGGAGCTGTTTTTT
CDR3 protein: CASSSPAGGLTGELFF

D gene: TRBD1
clone size: .
J gene: TRBJ1-6
CDR3 length: 16
V gene: TRBV9
CDR3 DNA: TGTGCCAGCAGCGCAACAGGGGAATCCTATAATTCACCCCTCCACTTT
CDR3 protein: CASSATGESYNSPLHF

D gene: TRBD2
clone size: .
J gene: TRBJ2-3
CDR3 length: 16
V gene: TRBV19
CDR3 DNA: TGTGCCAGTAGTAGGCGGGAGCGCGCGTACACAGATACGCAGTATTTT
CDR3 protein: CASSRRERAYTDTQYF

D gene: .
clone size: .
J gene: TRBJ2-2
CDR3 length: 15
V gene: TRBV6-5
CDR3 DNA: TGTGCCAGCAGTTACTCCATTTTCAACACCGGGGAGCTGTTTTTT
CDR3 protein: CASSYSIFNTGELFF

D gene: TRBD2
clone size: once
J gene: TRBJ2-3
CDR3 length: 17
V gene: TRBV3-1/TRBV3-2
CDR3 DNA: TGTGCCAGCAGCTCGGGACTAGCGGGAGTCGGCACAGATACGCAGTATTTT
CDR3 protein: CASSSGLAGVGTDTQYF

D gene: TRBD1
clone size: .
J gene: TRBJ1-2
CDR3 length: 15
V gene: TRBV5-4
CDR3 DNA: TGTGCCAGCAGCTGGACAGGGGCCCTTAACTATGGCTACACCTTC
CDR3 protein: CASSWTGALNYGYTF

D gene: .
clone size: .
J gene: TRBJ2-5
CDR3 length: 15
V gene: TRBV7-3
CDR3 DNA: TGTGCCAGCAGCCCTAGTGGAGGGAGTCAAGAGACCCAGTACTTC
CDR3 protein: CASSPSGGSQETQYF

D gene: TRBD1
clone size: .
J gene: TRBJ2-4
CDR3 length: 19
V gene: TRBV7-6
CDR3 DNA: TGTGCCAGCAGCTTAGGGGTCAGGGGGCCCGTATTAGCCAAAAACATTCAGTACTTC
CDR3 protein: CASSLGVRGPVLAKNIQYF

D gene: TRBD1
clone size: .
J gene: TRBJ2-7
CDR3 length: 15
V gene: TRBV6-5
CDR3 DNA: TGTGCCAGCAGCACCGGACAGGGGGGATCCTACGAGCAGTACTTC
CDR3 protein: CASSTGQGGSYEQYF

D gene: TRBD2
clone size: .
J gene: TRBJ2-7
CDR3 length: 15
V gene: TRBV7-2
CDR3 DNA: TGTGCCAGCAGCTTAGTAAGAGCGGGAGACTACGAGCAGTACTTC
CDR3 protein: CASSLVRAGDYEQYF

D gene: .
clone size: .
J gene: TRBJ2-1
CDR3 length: 14
V gene: TRBV7-3
CDR3 DNA: TGTGCCAGCAGCTTAGGGCAGGCCTCCAGCTTGCAGTTCTTC
CDR3 protein: CASSLGQASSLQFF

D gene: TRBD2
clone size: .
J gene: TRBJ2-3
CDR3 length: 16
V gene: TRBV23-1
CDR3 DNA: TGCGCCAGCAGTCAATTACCAGCGGGAGTGACAGATACGCAGTATTTT
CDR3 protein: CASSQLPAGVTDTQYF

D gene: TRBD2
clone size: .
J gene: TRBJ2-2
CDR3 length: 18
V gene: TRBV4-1
CDR3 DNA: TGCGCCAGCAGCCGAGTTAGCGGGAGTAGTAATTTGGTCGGGGAGCTGTTTTTT
CDR3 protein: CASSRVSGSSNLVGELFF

D gene: TRBD1
clone size: .
J gene: TRBJ1-1
CDR3 length: 15
V gene: TRBV28
CDR3 DNA: TGTGCCACGATACAGGGGGCGGGAGGGAACACTGAAGCTTTCTTT
CDR3 protein: CATIQGAGGNTEAFF

D gene: .
clone size: .
J gene: TRBJ2-7
CDR3 length: 15
V gene: TRBV7-9
CDR3 DNA: TGTGCCAGCAGCTTAGTCGGGGCAGGGGCCTACGAGCAGTACTTC
CDR3 protein: CASSLVGAGAYEQYF

D gene: TRBD1
clone size: .
J gene: TRBJ1-6
CDR3 length: 14
V gene: TRBV18
CDR3 DNA: TGTGCCAGCTCACCGACAGGGGGCCATTCACCCCTCCACTTT
CDR3 protein: CASSPTGGHSPLHF

D gene: .
clone size: .
J gene: TRBJ1-5
CDR3 length: 14
V gene: TRBV7-2
CDR3 DNA: TGTGCCAGCAGCTCTACAGGGAAAAATCAGCCCCAGCATTTT
CDR3 protein: CASSSTGKNQPQHF

D gene: TRBD1
clone size: few
J gene: TRBJ2-1
CDR3 length: 15
V gene: TRBV6-6
CDR3 DNA: TGTGCCAGCAGAAGACAGGGAAGAACCTACAATGAGCAGTTCTTC
CDR3 protein: CASRRQGRTYNEQFF

D gene: TRBD1
clone size: .
J gene: TRBJ1-2
CDR3 length: 13
V gene: TRBV18
CDR3 DNA: TGTGCCAGTGGGGGACAGGGAAACTCGGGCTACACCTTC
CDR3 protein: CASGGQGNSGYTF

D gene: .
clone size: .
J gene: TRBJ2-5
CDR3 length: 12
V gene: TRBV20-1
CDR3 DNA: TGCAGTGCTAGTGACGACCAAGAGACCCAGTACTTC
CDR3 protein: CSASDDQETQYF

D gene: .
clone size: .
J gene: TRBJ2-3
CDR3 length: 12
V gene: TRBV19
CDR3 DNA: TGTGCCAGTAGCCCAGCGGCAGATACGCAGTATTTT
CDR3 protein: CASSPAADTQYF

D gene: .
clone size: .
J gene: TRBJ2-6
CDR3 length: 16
V gene: TRBV5-5
CDR3 DNA: TGTGCCAGCAGCTGGGCGGGGGCGTCTGGGGCCAACGTCCTGACTTTC
CDR3 protein: CASSWAGASGANVLTF

D gene: .
clone size: .
J gene: TRBJ1-5
CDR3 length: 16
V gene: TRBV7-9
CDR3 DNA: TGTGCCAGCAGCTTAGTGGGCAGGGTAGGTGAGCAGCCCCAGCATTTT
CDR3 protein: CASSLVGRVGEQPQHF

D gene: .
clone size: .
J gene: TRBJ1-3
CDR3 length: 15
V gene: TRBV5-4
CDR3 DNA: TGTGCCAGCAGCTTGGATCCAGGGCAGGGAAACACCATATATTTT
CDR3 protein: CASSLDPGQGNTIYF

D gene: TRBD1
clone size: .
J gene: TRBJ2-2
CDR3 length: 15
V gene: TRBV11-3
CDR3 DNA: TGTGCCAGCAGCTTGGACAGGGGGAGGGCCGGGGAGCTGTTTTTT
CDR3 protein: CASSLDRGRAGELFF

D gene: TRBD2
clone size: .
J gene: TRBJ2-3
CDR3 length: 14
V gene: TRBV7-9
CDR3 DNA: TGTGCCAGCAGCTTAGACGCGGGAGAAGATACGCAGTATTTT
CDR3 protein: CASSLDAGEDTQYF

D gene: TRBD1
clone size: .
J gene: TRBJ2-3
CDR3 length: 16
V gene: TRBV10-3
CDR3 DNA: TGTGCCATCAGTGAGAGGGTAGGGGGCTGGACAGATACGCAGTATTTT
CDR3 protein: CAISERVGGWTDTQYF

D gene: TRBD1
clone size: .
J gene: TRBJ1-5
CDR3 length: 14
V gene: TRBV2
CDR3 DNA: TGTGCCAGCAAAGACAGGGGGCCAAGTCAGCCCCAGCATTTT
CDR3 protein: CASKDRGPSQPQHF

D gene: TRBD1
clone size: .
J gene: TRBJ2-1
CDR3 length: 16
V gene: TRBV18
CDR3 DNA: TGTGCCAGCTCACTGGGGACAGGGAGTTATGGCCATGAGCAGTTCTTC
CDR3 protein: CASSLGTGSYGHEQFF

D gene: TRBD1
clone size: .
J gene: TRBJ2-4
CDR3 length: 19
V gene: TRBV27
CDR3 DNA: TGTGCCAGCAGTCTCTCCGGGACAGGGGGCGTAAAAGCCAAAAACATTCAGTACTTC
CDR3 protein: CASSLSGTGGVKAKNIQYF

D gene: TRBD2
clone size: few
J gene: TRBJ2-1
CDR3 length: 19
V gene: TRBV19
CDR3 DNA: TGTGCCAGTAGTCCCAGCGGGAGTTCGGTTGTAAGCCCCTACAATGAGCAGTTCTTC
CDR3 protein: CASSPSGSSVVSPYNEQFF

D gene: TRBD2
clone size: .
J gene: TRBJ2-2
CDR3 length: 15
V gene: TRBV7-9
CDR3 DNA: TGTGCCAGCAGCCCAAGCGGGATAAGCACCGGGGAGCTGTTTTTT
CDR3 protein: CASSPSGISTGELFF

D gene: TRBD2
clone size: .
J gene: TRBJ2-3
CDR3 length: 15
V gene: TRBV3-1/TRBV3-2
CDR3 DNA: TGTGCCAGCACCTTGGCGGGAGGGGGTGCCCGATCGCAGTATTTT
CDR3 protein: CASTLAGGGARSQYF